Below, 28 T cell receptor beta chains from the same sample are listed, as sequenced in a study of immune evolution from preneoplasia to lung adenocarcinoma. Measured with immunoSEQ multiplex PCR; TCRdb has only the in-frame clones, and not every one. The sample shows thousands of clones, roughly 80% of them seen only once. Sequencing used FFPE adjacent normal lung tissue. The receptor set was obtained from a person between 65 and 79 years old with lung adenocarcinoma.

The chain has TRBV11-3 and TRBJ2-1, with D perhaps assigned TRBD1 or TRBD2 (5 bases each). Germline-derived CDR1 and CDR2 are SGHNT and YENEEA. The CDR3 runs 14 residues. V dropped 3 bases and J dropped 8 bases, with 14 bases sitting between them. DNA of the CDR3: TGTGCCAGCAGCTTTATATCCGGGGACGATGAGCAGTTCTTC. Amino acids: CASSFISGDDEQFF.

This clone came up once. The chain is built from TRBV19 and TRBJ2-7; 8 nucleotides line up with TRBD1. V shed 5 bases, J shed 0 bases, and the junction held 3 bases outside the gene matches. Germline assignment: CDR1 LNHDA and CDR2 SQIVND (reference sequence). The length of the CDR3 is 14 residues. DNA of the CDR3: TGTGCCAGTAGTTATCAGGGGGCCTCCTACGAGCAGTACTTC. The encoded protein is CASSYQGASYEQYF.

The genes are TRBV5-6 and TRBJ2-1; TRBD2 aligns across 9 bases. Germline loops: CDR1 SGHDT, CDR2 YYEEEE. The CDR3 is made up of 16 amino acids. Trimming took 1 base from V and 4 from J; bases not matched to a gene: 6. Here the CDR3 reads CASSLKDAGGYNEQFF. The CDR3 DNA is TGTGCCAGCAGCTTGAAGGACGCGGGAGGGTACAATGAGCAGTTCTTC. The whole variable domain, remainder taken from reference TRBV5-6 and TRBJ2-1, is DAGVTQSPTHLIKTRGQQVTLRCSPKSGHDTVSWYQQALGQGPQFIFQYYEEEERQRGNFPDRFSGHQFPNYSSELNVNALLLGDSALYLCASSLKDAGGYNEQFFGPGTRLTVL.

The chain uses TRBV5-1 and TRBJ1-1; 8 bases are shared with TRBD1. V dropped 2 bases and J dropped 5; count of bases not matched to a gene: 5. The CDR3 sequence is 14 residues long. In germline, CDR1 is SGHRS, CDR2 YFSETQ. The CDR3 DNA is TGCGCCAGCAGCTTCTTGGACAGGGAAACTGAAGCTTTCTTT. The encoded protein is CASSFLDRETEAFF.

This clone turned up a few times. This chain uses TRBV7-2 with TRBJ2-7; 9 bases are shared with TRBD1. Germline V gene data show CDR1 as SGHTA and CDR2 as FQGNSA. The V segment lost 5 bases and the J segment 2 bases; nucleotides outside the gene matches: 4. This CDR3 spans 14 amino acids. The CDR3 region has the DNA TGTGCCAGCAGCATAGGACAGGGGACCTACGAGCAGTACTTC. Protein: CASSIGQGTYEQYF.

This clone was counted between two and nine times. This chain connects TRBV2 to TRBJ1-1; D may be TRBD1 (5 bases). CDR3 length: 15 amino acids. Per germline, CDR1 SNHLY and CDR2 FYNNEI. Trimming left V 4 bases short and J 1 base short, with 13 bases between. The CDR3 spells CASSALGLRNTEAFF. The CDR3, as DNA: TGTGCCAGCAGTGCCCTGGGACTCCGGAACACTGAAGCTTTCTTT.

The chain uses TRBV11-3 and TRBJ2-2; D uncertain. This CDR3 contains 16 residues. Germline V gene sequence: CDR1 SGHNT, CDR2 YENEEA. V lost 2 bases, J lost 0 bases, and 10 bases lay in between. The CDR3 protein is CASSLLRLANTGELFF. CDR3 sequence (DNA): TGTGCCAGCAGCTTACTTCGCCTAGCGAACACCGGGGAGCTGTTTTTT.

The chain employs TRBV18 and TRBJ1-1, with a weak D call TRBD1 (5 bases). Trimming shortened V by 6 bases and J by 1 base, and 12 bases separated the two germline ends. The CDR3 loop spans 14 amino acids. Germline V gene sequence: CDR1 KGHSH, CDR2 LQKENI. As DNA, the CDR3 is TGTGCCAGCTCCCAATTCCAGGGGAACACTGAAGCTTTCTTT. Translating gives CASSQFQGNTEAFF.

The chain recombines TRBV18 with TRBJ2-5; weak D call: TRBD2 (5 bases). Germline CDR1 KGHSH, CDR2 LQKENI. This CDR3 spans 13 amino acids. Trimming removed 1 base from V and 4 bases from J, with 7 bases in between. The CDR3 DNA sequence: TGTGCCAGCTCACCACTTGGGAGAGAGACCCAGTACTTC. Amino acid sequence: CASSPLGRETQYF.

This clone appeared a few times. The chain couples TRBV28 to TRBJ1-2, with D maybe TRBD1 (5 bases). Trimming took 4 bases from V and 4 from J, leaving 10 bases between them. This CDR3 spans 13 amino acids. The germline V gene encodes CDR1 MDHEN and CDR2 SYDVKM. The DNA for the CDR3 is TGTGCCAGCAGTTCCCGGGACGTCTATGGCTACACCTTC. Its translation is CASSSRDVYGYTF.

The chain carries TRBV30 and TRBJ1-6; no firm D call. The CDR3 covers 15 residues. The germline V gene encodes CDR1 GTSNPN and CDR2 SVGIG (reference sequence). V shed 3 bases and J shed 7 bases, with 16 bases lying between them. For the CDR3, the DNA is TGTGCCTGGAGCCCGTCAGACACTAAGAATTCACCCCTCCACTTT. Amino acid sequence: CAWSPSDTKNSPLHF.

The genes are TRBV19 and TRBJ1-1; D unclear. The germline V and J ends were trimmed by 5 bases and 0 bases, with 10 bases remaining between them. The CDR3 covers 14 residues. Germline CDR1 is LNHDA and CDR2 is SQIVND (reference sequence). CDR3 nucleotide sequence: TGTGCCAGTAGTGCCGCCGGTCTGAACACTGAAGCTTTCTTT. This codes for CASSAAGLNTEAFF.

V is TRBV7-2 and J is TRBJ2-7; 9 bases are a match to TRBD2. V dropped 4 bases and J dropped 4; count of bases not matched to a gene: 5. CDR1 and CDR2 (germline): SGHTA, FQGNSA. The CDR3 is 14 amino acids. This CDR3 is CASSSSAGGYEQYF. CDR3 DNA: TGTGCCAGCAGCTCCTCGGCGGGGGGGTACGAGCAGTACTTC.

This chain uses TRBV7-2 with TRBJ2-5; 8 bases agree with TRBD1. V shed 7 bases, J shed 0 bases, and the junction held 4 bases outside the gene matches. The CDR3 sequence is 14 residues long. The germline CDR1 and CDR2 sequences are SGHTA and FQGNSA. This chain's CDR3 is CASTRTGNQETQYF. In DNA form, the CDR3 reads TGTGCCAGCACCAGGACAGGGAACCAAGAGACCCAGTACTTC.

This chain uses TRBV30 with TRBJ1-1; 9 nucleotides align to TRBD1. CDR1 is GTSNPN and CDR2 is SVGIG in the germline V gene (reference sequence). Trimming cost V 3 bases and J 5 bases; bases outside gene matches: 4. The CDR3 spans 13 residues. The CDR3 here is CAWSFGTGTEAFF. The CDR3 DNA sequence: TGTGCCTGGAGCTTCGGGACAGGGACTGAAGCTTTCTTT. Full variable domain (rest looked up from reference TRBV30 and TRBJ1-1): SQTIHQWPATLVQPVGSPLSLECTVEGTSNPNLYWYRQAAGRGLQLLFYSVGIGQISSEVPQNLSASRPQDRQFILSSKKLLLSDSGFYLCAWSFGTGTEAFFGQGTRLTVV.

The V gene is TRBV7-9, the J gene TRBJ1-1; no reliable D call. Per germline, CDR1 SEHNR and CDR2 FQNEAQ (reference sequence). This CDR3 comprises 13 residues. The V end was cut by 6 bases, the J end by 4 bases, with 12 bases between. The CDR3 is CASSFKAATEAFF. CDR3 nucleotides: TGTGCCAGCAGTTTTAAGGCTGCCACTGAAGCTTTCTTT.

The gene calls are TRBV7-2 and TRBJ2-7; 7 bases fit TRBD1. Germline CDR1 is SGHTA and CDR2 is FQGNSA. Trimming at V came to 2 bases and at J to 4 bases, leaving 8 bases not matched to a gene. The CDR3 is 15 amino acids. The CDR3 is CASSLPGQILYEQYF. DNA of the CDR3: TGTGCCAGCAGCTTACCGGGACAGATACTTTACGAGCAGTACTTC.

The V call is TRBV30, the J call TRBJ2-2; no reliable D call. This CDR3 is built from 14 residues. Germline V gene data show CDR1 as GTSNPN and CDR2 as SVGIG (reference sequence). V shed 0 bases and J shed 3 bases, with 8 bases lying between them. The CDR3: CAWSVTLHTGELFF. The CDR3 region has the DNA TGTGCCTGGAGTGTTACGCTGCACACCGGGGAGCTGTTTTTT.

The chain employs TRBV28 and TRBJ2-7, with TRBD2 as a possible D gene (6 bases). The CDR3 spans 15 residues. Germline assignment: CDR1 MDHEN and CDR2 SYDVKM. V shed 5 bases and J shed 3 bases, with 17 bases lying between them. The chain's CDR3 is CASSLTRDSYYEQYF. The CDR3 DNA is TGTGCCAGCAGTCTTACTAGGGACTCCTACTACGAGCAGTACTTC. Supplemented by reference TRBV28 and TRBJ2-7, the full variable domain reads DVKVTQSSRYLVKRTGEKVFLECVQDMDHENMFWYRQDPGLGLRLIYFSYDVKMKEKGDIPEGYSVSREKKERFSLILESASTNQTSMYLCASSLTRDSYYEQYFGPGTRLTVT.

This clone was picked up a small number of times. The chain carries TRBV15 and TRBJ1-3, with D possibly being TRBD1 (5 bases). CDR3 size: 12 residues. Per the germline V gene, CDR1 is LNHNV and CDR2 is YYDKDF (reference sequence). The V end lost 8 bases, the J end lost 8 bases, and 13 bases lay between the germline ends. The CDR3 spells CATRRGSDTIYF. CDR3 DNA sequence: TGTGCCACCCGAAGGGGTTCGGACACCATATATTTT. Complete variable domain (other parts from reference TRBV15 and TRBJ1-3): DAMVIQNPRYQVTQFGKPVTLSCSQTLNHNVMYWYQQKSSQAPKLLFHYYDKDFNNEADTPDNFQSRRPNTSFCFLDIRSPGLGDTAMYLCATRRGSDTIYFGEGSWLTVV.

The rearrangement links TRBV19 to TRBJ1-2; perhaps TRBD1 as D (5 bases). V lost 3 bases to trimming and J lost 6 bases, with 11 bases between them. Germline lookup yields CDR1 LNHDA and CDR2 SQIVND (reference sequence). There are 13 residues in the CDR3. The CDR3 sequence is CASSIWGPHGYTF. As DNA, the CDR3 is TGTGCCAGTAGTATTTGGGGACCCCATGGCTACACCTTC.

The chain uses TRBV28 and TRBJ1-1; tentatively, D is TRBD1 (5 bases). There are 13 residues in the CDR3. V was cut by 9 bases and J by 5 bases, with 16 bases left in between. CDR1 MDHEN and CDR2 SYDVKM come from the germline V gene. CDR3: CASNTFRVTEAFF. For the CDR3, the DNA is TGTGCCAGTAATACCTTCAGGGTAACTGAAGCTTTCTTT.

The chain employs TRBV18 and TRBJ1-4; 7 bases are a match to TRBD1. After removal of 3 bases from V and 3 bases from J, the junction contained 4 bases not matched to a gene. CDR3 length: 15 residues. The germline CDR1 and CDR2 sequences are KGHSH and LQKENI. The DNA for the CDR3 is TGTGCCAGCTCACCGTCAGGGGGATCTAATGAAAAACTGTTTTTT. Encoded protein: CASSPSGGSNEKLFF.

Notes on this clone: Compared with germline, one end of the junction differs, possibly owing to a read error. This specimen includes other DNA sequences encoding the same CDR3. The V gene is TRBV5-6, the J gene TRBJ1-2, with a weak D call TRBD1 (5 bases). This CDR3 contains 16 residues. Germline loops: CDR1 SGHDT, CDR2 YYEEEE. CDR3 sequence reads: CASSLPYRGRSDGYTF. The CDR3 coding sequence is TGTGCCAGTAGCTTGCCCTACCGGGGGAGGTCGGATGGCTACACCTTC. The complete variable domain, with remaining parts taken from reference TRBV5-6 and TRBJ1-2, reads DAGVTQSPTHLIKTRGQQVTLRCSPKSGHDTVSWYQQALGQGPQFIFQYYEEEERQRGNFPDRFSGHQFPNYSSELNVNALLLGDSALYLCASSLPYRGRSDGYTFGSGTRLTVV.

This chain links TRBV5-1 with TRBJ1-4; tentative D call: TRBD1 (6 bases). The V end was cut by 3 bases, the J end by 0 bases, with 12 bases between. The CDR3 has 16 amino acids. The germline V gene encodes CDR1 SGHRS and CDR2 YFSETQ. CDR3 nucleotides: TGCGCCAGCAGCTACTCAGGGGCCACAACTAATGAAAAACTGTTTTTT. Translating it yields CASSYSGATTNEKLFF.

CDR3 bases: TGTGCCAGCAGCTTAGAGCGGCGGCTGGATTACATGAACACTGAAGCTTTCTTT. Amino acid sequence: CASSLERRLDYMNTEAFF. The V call is TRBV11-3, the J call TRBJ1-1; no clear D. Trimming removed 0 bases from V and 0 bases from J, with 17 bases in between. CDR1 is SGHNT, CDR2 YENEEA, per germline. The CDR3 is 18 amino acids.

This clone occurred a few times. This rearrangement joins TRBV5-1 to TRBJ1-4; TRBD1 agrees at 9 bases. V was pared by 3 bases and J by 3 bases, with 18 bases of the junction left unmatched. The CDR3 covers 20 residues. Germline assignment: CDR1 SGHRS and CDR2 YFSETQ. CDR3 sequence: CASSSHPQLGTGNPNEKLFF. The CDR3 DNA follows: TGCGCCAGCAGCTCACACCCCCAGTTGGGGACAGGGAATCCTAATGAAAAACTGTTTTTT. Full variable domain (outside the CDR3, taken from reference TRBV5-1 and TRBJ1-4): KAGVTQTPRYLIKTRGQQVTLSCSPISGHRSVSWYQQTPGQGLQFLFEYFSETQRNKGNFPGRFSGRQFSNSRSEMNVSTLELGDSALYLCASSSHPQLGTGNPNEKLFFGSGTQLSVL.

The V call is TRBV2, the J call TRBJ2-2; no reliable D call. V was shortened by 7 bases and J by 2 bases, with 17 bases between the two germline ends. This CDR3 comprises 16 residues. Germline-derived CDR1 and CDR2 are SNHLY and FYNNEI. The chain's CDR3 is CASTLSGITNTGELFF. The CDR3 nucleotides are TGTGCCAGCACCCTAAGTGGTATTACTAACACCGGGGAGCTGTTTTTT. Filled out from reference TRBV2 and TRBJ2-2, the complete variable domain reads EPEVTQTPSHQVTQMGQEVILRCVPISNHLYFYWYRQILGQKVEFLVSFYNNEISEKSEIFDDQFSVERPDGSNFTLKIRSTKLEDSAMYFCASTLSGITNTGELFFGEGSRLTVL.